A single sample gave rise to the 26 T cell receptor beta chains below, sequenced in a study of blood T cell repertoires in COVID-19. Produced via immunoSEQ multiplex PCR; TCRdb's table is partial and in-frame only. The table records roughly 200,000 clones, 70% to 90% of them present only once. Specimen: PBMCs or T cells enriched from blood (not recorded which). The source of these receptors is a woman under 40 who had been exposed to COVID-19.

V is TRBV21-1 and J is TRBJ1-6; TRBD1 was called by the table and not checked on the DNA. TRBV21-1 is marked as a pseudogene. CDR3 length: 17 residues. The CDR3 spells CASSKVRGSSYNSPLHF. DNA for the CDR3: TGTGCCAGCAGCAAAGTGAGGGGGAGCTCCTATAATTCACCCCTCCACTTT.

V and J are TRBV2 and TRBJ2-7, with 8 nucleotides matching TRBD2. CDR3 length: 13 residues. Germline lookup yields CDR1 SNHLY and CDR2 FYNNEI. Unmatched junction bases numbered 1, after V lost 4 bases and J lost 2 bases. CDR3 sequence: CASSAGLAYEQYF. CDR3 in DNA: TGTGCCAGCAGTGCGGGACTAGCCTACGAGCAGTACTTC.

The V call is TRBV15, the J call TRBJ1-2, with 9 bases aligning to TRBD1. The junction had 5 bases not matched to a gene; V was cut back by 0 bases and J by 6 bases. Germline lookup yields CDR1 LNHNV and CDR2 YYDKDF (reference sequence). This CDR3 has 15 residues. DNA of the CDR3: TGTGCCACCAGCAGAGAGGGACAGGGAGGCCATGGCTACACCTTC. This gives the protein CATSREGQGGHGYTF.

The chain uses TRBV6-5 and TRBJ1-2; D may be TRBD1 (6 bases). In germline, CDR1 is MNHEY, CDR2 SVGAGI. The CDR3 totals 14 residues. The V gene lost 8 bases and the J gene lost 4 bases, with 17 bases spanning the gap. The CDR3 is CASYEGGLGYGYTF. The CDR3 nucleotides read TGTGCCAGCTACGAGGGGGGGTTAGGCTATGGCTACACCTTC.

V usage is TRBV5-1 and J usage is TRBJ2-3, with TRBD1 matching over 7 bases. CDR1 and CDR2 (germline): SGHRS, YFSETQ. CDR3 size: 16 residues. J was trimmed by 4 bases and V by 0 bases; bases with no gene match: 8. CDR3 sequence (DNA): TGCGCCAGCAGCTTGGGTTCAACAGGGGTGCCAGATACGCAGTATTTT. Translation: CASSLGSTGVPDTQYF.

The chain combines TRBV7-2 with TRBJ2-3; 7 nucleotides match TRBD2. The CDR3 is 14 residues long. CDR1 SGHTA and CDR2 FQGNSA come from the germline V gene. Trimming took 2 bases from V and 5 from J; bases not matched to a gene: 4. The CDR3 sequence: CASSLQRGGDTQYF. The CDR3 nucleotides read TGTGCCAGCAGCTTACAGCGGGGCGGAGATACGCAGTATTTT.

V is TRBV2 and J is TRBJ2-2, with 10 bases that match TRBD1. The germline gives CDR1 SNHLY, CDR2 FYNNEI. The V and J ends lost 2 bases and 5 bases, in that order; junction bases with no gene match: 5. The CDR3 totals 16 residues. CDR3: CASSEPGTGVTGELFF. The CDR3 coding sequence is TGTGCCAGCAGTGAACCGGGGACAGGGGTTACCGGGGAGCTGTTTTTT.

The CDR3: CASSPDSYGYTF. CDR3 nucleotides: TGTGCCAGCAGCCCCGACAGCTATGGCTACACCTTC. The chain has TRBV7-2 and TRBJ1-2, with D perhaps TRBD1 (5 bases). The CDR3 extends over 12 amino acids. Germline CDR1 SGHTA, CDR2 FQGNSA. Trimming cost V 5 bases and J 4 bases, with 8 bases left between them.

The V call is TRBV2, the J call TRBJ1-5; 8 bases match TRBD1. There are 15 residues in the CDR3. Germline CDR1 is SNHLY and CDR2 is FYNNEI. Trimming cost V 3 bases and J 4 bases; bases outside gene matches: 5. CDR3 protein: CASSDQGARNQPQHF. CDR3 nucleotide sequence: TGTGCCAGCAGTGATCAGGGGGCGAGGAATCAGCCCCAGCATTTT.

This chain connects TRBV5-8 to TRBJ2-7; tentatively, D is TRBD1 (6 bases). Trimming took 5 bases from V and 4 from J, leaving 22 bases between them. Germline lookup yields CDR1 SGHTS and CDR2 YDEGEE. The CDR3 loop spans 16 amino acids. The CDR3 DNA is TGTGCCAGCAGTTCGATACTAACAGGGATCGCTTACGAGCAGTACTTC. Its protein product is CASSSILTGIAYEQYF.

The V call is TRBV10-3, the J call TRBJ1-1, with D maybe TRBD1 (6 bases). The V and J ends lost 4 bases and 3 bases respectively, with 12 bases between them. This CDR3 contains 14 residues. Germline V gene lookup returns CDR1 ENHRY and CDR2 SYGVKD. CDR3 protein: CAISGGGGHTEAFF. The CDR3, as DNA: TGTGCCATCAGTGGAGGGGGGGGCCACACTGAAGCTTTCTTT.

The J gene is TRBJ2-7, the V gene TRBV7-2, with 9 bases identical to TRBD2. Germline V CDR1 and CDR2: SGHTA, FQGNSA. The CDR3 extends over 15 amino acids. With 7 bases clipped from V and 4 bases from J, the junction kept 11 bases outside the gene matches. The CDR3 DNA follows: TGTGCCAGCAACCCCTCGGGCGGGGGGGCGTACGAGCAGTACTTC. This translates into CASNPSGGGAYEQYF.

The genes are TRBV3-1 (or the pseudogene TRBV3-2) and TRBJ1-1; tentative D call: TRBD1 (6 bases). The CDR3 runs 14 residues. Germline V gene lookup returns CDR1 LGHDT and CDR2 YNNKEL (reference sequence). Between the trimmed V and J ends, which lost 2 bases and 1 base, there was a span of 8 bases. As DNA, the CDR3 is TGTGCCAGCAGCCAATTGGACAGGAACACTGAAGCTTTCTTT. It encodes CASSQLDRNTEAFF.

V gene TRBV5-6 combines with J gene TRBJ1-5, with 7 positions matching TRBD1. The trim removed 4 bases at V and 0 bases at J, leaving 7 bases unmatched. The CDR3 sequence is 16 residues long. CDR1 is SGHDT and CDR2 is YYEEEE in the germline V gene. The CDR3 bases are TGTGCCAGCAGCCGGGGACAGTACTATAGCAATCAGCCCCAGCATTTT. Translating gives CASSRGQYYSNQPQHF.

This clone was found once. The gene calls are TRBV11-1 and TRBJ2-5; D ambiguous. Germline V gene data show CDR1 as SGHAT and CDR2 as FQDESV (reference sequence). The CDR3 runs to 13 residues. V lost 2 bases, J lost 4 bases, and 8 bases lay in between. Written as DNA, the CDR3 is TGTGCCAGCAGCTTACAGGATTTAGAGACCCAGTACTTC. Protein: CASSLQDLETQYF.

The chain has TRBV2 and TRBJ1-4; perhaps TRBD1 as D (6 bases). Trimming removed 6 bases at V and 8 bases at J, with 16 bases between. The V gene's germline CDR1 is SNHLY and CDR2 FYNNEI. The CDR3 extends over 14 amino acids. The DNA of the CDR3 is TGTGCCAGCAGAGGATGGGGGCTGTTCGAAAAACTGTTTTTT. Translating gives CASRGWGLFEKLFF. The variable domain in full, completed from reference TRBV2 and TRBJ1-4, reads EPEVTQTPSHQVTQMGQEVILRCVPISNHLYFYWYRQILGQKVEFLVSFYNNEISEKSEIFDDQFSVERPDGSNFTLKIRSTKLEDSAMYFCASRGWGLFEKLFFGSGTQLSVL.

The chain uses TRBV7-6 and TRBJ1-4; maybe TRBD1 (6 bases). Germline V gene sequence: CDR1 SGHVS, CDR2 FNYEAQ. Trimming removed 5 bases from V and 5 bases from J, with 12 bases in between. The CDR3 is made up of 14 amino acids. CDR3 amino acids: CASSPGGRNEKLFF. The CDR3 DNA reads as TGTGCCAGCAGCCCGGGGGGGCGGAATGAAAAACTGTTTTTT. The whole variable domain, remainder taken from reference TRBV7-6 and TRBJ1-4, is GAGVSQSPRYKVTKRGQDVALRCDPISGHVSLYWYRQALGQGPEFLTYFNYEAQQDKSGLPNDRFSAERPEGSISTLTIQRTEQRDSAMYRCASSPGGRNEKLFFGSGTQLSVL.

This clone was detected only a few times. The chain links TRBV7-7 to TRBJ2-7; no firm D call. Per germline, CDR1 SSHAT and CDR2 FNYEAQ (reference sequence). CDR3 length equals 14 residues. Trimming pared 1 base from V and 1 base from J, leaving 8 bases between. CDR3 sequence: CASSLDGESYEQYF. Here the CDR3 DNA reads TGTGCCAGCAGCTTAGATGGAGAGTCCTACGAGCAGTACTTC. Combining the CDR3 with reference TRBV7-7 and TRBJ2-7 gives the whole variable domain GAGVSQSPRYKVTKRGQDVTLRCDPISSHATLYWYQQALGQGPEFLTYFNYEAQPDKSGLPSDRFSAERPEGSISTLTIQRTEQRDSAMYRCASSLDGESYEQYFGPGTRLTVT.

This clone was observed a handful of times. Within the sample, other DNA sequences also encode this same CDR3. The chain recombines TRBV9 with TRBJ1-2; no firm D call. The CDR3 is made up of 12 amino acids. Trimming took off 4 bases at V and 4 bases at J, with 8 bases between the two ends. Germline lookup yields CDR1 SGDLS and CDR2 YYNGEE. The chain's CDR3 is CASSSGGYGYTF. CDR3 in DNA: TGTGCCAGCAGCTCGGGAGGCTATGGCTACACCTTC.

This clone was counted a single time. V usage is TRBV18 and J usage is TRBJ2-2; D is perhaps TRBD1 (5 bases). CDR1 is KGHSH and CDR2 is LQKENI in the germline V gene. CDR3 length: 15 residues. V was cut by 3 bases and J by 4 bases, with 12 bases left in between. CDR3 sequence: CASSPGQGSTGELFF. The CDR3, as DNA: TGTGCCAGCTCACCGGGGCAAGGGTCCACCGGGGAGCTGTTTTTT.

The chain recombines TRBV10-3 with TRBJ1-3; perhaps TRBD1 as D (5 bases). Trimming took off 6 bases at V and 4 bases at J, with 34 bases between the two ends. Germline V lookup: CDR1 ENHRY, CDR2 SYGVKD. This CDR3 has 21 amino acids. The CDR3 DNA sequence: TGTGCCATCAGAGCCCAACTGGGGAGGGACCACGACATCGAAGGGGGAAACACCATATATTTT. Encoded protein: CAIRAQLGRDHDIEGGNTIYF.

V gene TRBV5-1 combines with J gene TRBJ2-3, with 8 bases fitting TRBD2. CDR3 length: 15 amino acids. V gave up 3 bases and J gave up 0 bases; unmatched junction bases: 3. Germline lookup yields CDR1 SGHRS and CDR2 YFSETQ. CDR3 protein: CASSSGLVSTDTQYF. CDR3 DNA: TGCGCCAGCAGCTCGGGACTAGTCAGCACAGATACGCAGTATTTT.

V and J are TRBV9 and TRBJ1-1; D is possibly TRBD1 (5 bases). Germline V gene lookup returns CDR1 SGDLS and CDR2 YYNGEE. The CDR3 is 15 residues long. V was cut by 4 bases and J by 1 base, with 14 bases left in between. DNA for the CDR3: TGTGCCAGCAGCCCCGAGTGGGGCGCGAACACTGAAGCTTTCTTT. This encodes CASSPEWGANTEAFF.

This chain's CDR3 is CASSGASGQETQYF. The DNA of the CDR3 is TGTGCCAGCAGCGGCGCTAGTGGCCAAGAGACCCAGTACTTC. The chain is built from TRBV9 and TRBJ2-5; no clear D. Germline CDR1 reads SGDLS; CDR2 reads YYNGEE. Trimming removed 3 bases at V and 1 base at J, with 10 bases between. CDR3 length: 14 amino acids. The variable domain in full, completed from reference TRBV9 and TRBJ2-5, reads DSGVTQTPKHLITATGQRVTLRCSPRSGDLSVYWYQQSLDQGLQFLIQYYNGEERAKGNILERFSAQQFPDLHSELNLSSLELGDSALYFCASSGASGQETQYFGPGTRLLVL.

The rearrangement links TRBV6-6 to TRBJ1-4, with TRBD1 matching 9 bases. Per the germline V gene, CDR1 is MNHNY and CDR2 is SVGAGI (reference sequence). The CDR3 extends over 13 amino acids. V trimming: 8 bases; J trimming: 7 bases; junction bases outside the gene matches: 5. The CDR3 region is CASSGQGSEKLFF. CDR3 nucleotide sequence: TGTGCCAGCTCGGGACAGGGAAGTGAAAAACTGTTTTTT.

The V and J genes are TRBV9 and TRBJ1-6; 7 nucleotides match TRBD1. The CDR3 is made up of 13 amino acids. Trimming cost V 3 bases and J 10 bases; bases outside gene matches: 4. Germline V gene data show CDR1 as SGDLS and CDR2 as YYNGEE. CDR3 bases: TGTGCCAGCAGCGCGACAGGGTACTCACCCCTCCACTTT. Residues: CASSATGYSPLHF.